This TCR beta chain was profiled in a study of cytomegalovirus exposure and HLA in healthy donors. About the study: Around 180 million T cells yielded 110 million or so unique TCR beta sequences in earlier analysis. Some 87 million unique TCRs from HLA-typed donors were held in an early release of data.

Whole-study results and caveats: In a later analysis, across HLA loci, associated TCR counts were highest for DRB1, lowest for HLA-C.

Germline V gene lookup returns CDR1 SEHNR and CDR2 FQNEAQ (reference sequence). The CDR3 has 14 amino acids. Trimming removed 3 bases from V and 13 bases from J; junction bases left unmatched: 12. Use of 60 Vbeta and 13 Jbeta primers characterized the PCR. Some clones are missing from TCRdb's copy, which holds only in-frame ones; the method was immunoSEQ multiplex PCR. Of fewer than 130,000 clones listed, approximately 79% are singletons. This clone has just a few counts. As yet, its antigen is unknown. The J gene is TRBJ2-5, the V gene TRBV7-9, with 9 bases lining up with TRBD1. The source of this sequence is a young man in good health and CMV-seropositive. Input material: PBMCs. This chain's CDR3 is CASSFTDRGDVPYF. The CDR3 region has the DNA TGTGCCAGCAGCTTTACCGACAGGGGGGATGTTCCGTACTTC.